Listed below are T cell receptor beta chains from one sample, sequenced in a study of post-analysis software for immune sequencing data. TCRdb itself ran the PCR reads through MiXCR, one entry per CDR3 protein. Here the sample spans around 400,000 distinct CDR3 sequences, approximately 39% being singletons. The sample taken for sequencing was blood. The source of these receptors is a girl aged 2-10 years with multiple sclerosis. CDR3s include the opening cysteine and the closing phenylalanine or tryptophan. D genes are given only for firm matches. Clone size is not always given. Where it is, it says once, few, many or a class for expanded clones.

size	length	J	D	V	CDR3	DNA
-	16	TRBJ2-3	-	TRBV28	CASSFSPGVTTDTQYF	TGTGCCAGCAGTTTTTCCCCGGGAGTGACCACAGATACGCAGTATTTT
-	15	TRBJ2-1	-	TRBV7-9	CASSPMTGLGNEQFF	TGTGCCAGCAGCCCAATGACAGGTTTAGGCAATGAGCAGTTCTTC
-	15	TRBJ2-3	TRBD1	TRBV14	CASSQDRVYTDTQYF	TGTGCCAGCAGCCAGGACAGGGTATACACAGATACGCAGTATTTT
-	15	TRBJ1-2	-	TRBV7-9	CASSSDGGPTYGYTF	TGTGCCAGCAGCTCTGATGGGGGGCCCACCTATGGCTACACCTTC
many	18	TRBJ2-6	TRBD1	TRBV9	CASSVKGQTTSGANVLTF	TGTGCCAGCAGCGTAAAGGGACAGACGACCTCTGGGGCCAACGTCCTGACTTTC
few	12	TRBJ2-7	-	TRBV5-1	CASSLVGNEQYF	TGTGCCAGCAGTTTAGTGGGAAACGAGCAGTACTTC
-	16	TRBJ1-4	TRBD1	TRBV6-5	CASSSDRGRRNEKLFF	TGTGCCAGCAGTTCGGACAGGGGGCGTAGGAATGAAAAACTGTTTTTT
-	13	TRBJ2-5	TRBD1	TRBV7-2	CASRLQGAETQYF	TGTGCCAGCAGGCTACAGGGGGCAGAGACCCAGTACTTC
-	15	TRBJ1-5	TRBD1	TRBV19	CASSTGTGPQQPQHF	TGTGCCAGTAGTACCGGGACAGGGCCCCAACAGCCCCAGCATTTT
many	15	TRBJ2-3	-	TRBV11-2	CASSLEFFDTDTQYF	TGTGCCAGCAGCTTAGAGTTCTTCGACACAGATACGCAGTATTTT
few	10	TRBJ1-1	-	TRBV29-1	CSVGGLEAFF	TGCAGCGTTGGGGGGCTTGAAGCTTTCTTT
-	12	TRBJ1-2	-	TRBV20-1	CSAAVVGYGYTF	TGCAGTGCGGCAGTTGTAGGCTATGGCTACACCTTC
-	10	TRBJ2-5	-	TRBV20-1	CSAYKETQYF	TGCAGTGCTTATAAAGAGACCCAGTACTTC
-	11	TRBJ2-7	-	TRBV20-1	CSADGLYEQYF	TGCAGTGCTGACGGCCTCTACGAGCAGTACTTC
-	14	TRBJ2-1	TRBD1	TRBV29-1	CSADRARSYNEQFF	TGCAGCGCCGACAGGGCACGTTCCTACAATGAGCAGTTCTTC
-	15	TRBJ1-2	-	TRBV14	CASSLTRTGNYGYTF	TGTGCCAGCAGCCTAACCCGTACAGGGAACTATGGCTACACCTTC
-	12	TRBJ2-7	-	TRBV10-3	CAIRTPSYEQYF	TGTGCCATCAGGACCCCATCCTACGAGCAGTACTTC
-	15	TRBJ1-5	-	TRBV9	CASSVDPGVGQPQHF	TGTGCCAGCAGCGTAGACCCGGGGGTGGGCCAGCCCCAGCATTTT
few	14	TRBJ2-1	-	TRBV29-1	CSAPEADSLLRQFF	TGCAGCGCCCCAGAGGCAGATTCTCTCCTCCGGCAGTTCTTC
few	15	TRBJ2-7	TRBD1	TRBV7-3	CASSSQGAPLYEQYF	TGTGCCAGCAGCTCTCAGGGGGCTCCCCTCTACGAGCAGTACTTC
-	15	TRBJ1-5	TRBD1	TRBV12-3/TRBV12-4	CASMQGADSNQPQHF	TGTGCCAGCATGCAGGGGGCGGATAGCAATCAGCCCCAGCATTTT
-	16	TRBJ2-1	TRBD2	TRBV7-6	CASSSSGGLSYNEQFF	TGTGCCAGCAGCTCCAGCGGGGGGCTCTCCTACAATGAGCAGTTCTTC
few	18	TRBJ2-7	-	TRBV5-1	CASSIDLRAEQLAYEQYF	TGCGCCAGCAGCATTGATCTCAGGGCGGAACAACTGGCCTACGAGCAGTACTTC
-	11	TRBJ2-3	-	TRBV7-3	CASSGSDTQYF	TGTGCCAGCAGCGGGTCAGATACGCAGTATTTT
-	14	TRBJ1-2	TRBD1	TRBV9	CASGQGEYNYGYTF	TGTGCCAGCGGACAGGGGGAATATAACTATGGCTACACCTTC
-	16	TRBJ2-5	-	TRBV2	CASSEGAGEGQETQYF	TGTGCCAGCAGTGAAGGGGCAGGGGAGGGCCAAGAGACCCAGTACTTC
-	15	TRBJ2-7	TRBD1	TRBV12-3/TRBV12-4	CASSSRSTGDYEQYF	TGTGCCAGCAGTTCTCGTTCTACAGGGGACTACGAGCAGTACTTC
-	14	TRBJ2-7	TRBD2	TRBV20-1	CSARDSGATYEQYF	TGCAGTGCTAGAGATAGCGGGGCGACCTACGAGCAGTACTTC
few	14	TRBJ1-2	-	TRBV20-1	CSASTATVNYGYTF	TGCAGTGCTTCGACCGCCACCGTTAACTATGGCTACACCTTC
-	14	TRBJ2-7	-	TRBV3-1	CASSQIPGTYEQYF	TGTGCCAGCAGCCAAATTCCCGGGACCTACGAGCAGTACTTC
-	15	TRBJ1-1	-	TRBV28	CASRRRGWANTEAFF	TGTGCCAGCAGGCGTAGGGGGTGGGCGAACACTGAAGCTTTCTTT
-	14	TRBJ2-5	TRBD1	TRBV2	CASSEGQGEETQYF	TGTGCCAGCTCAGAGGGACAGGGGGAAGAGACCCAGTACTTC
-	14	TRBJ1-4	-	TRBV30	CAWSSGRGNEKLFF	TGTGCCTGGAGCTCGGGTCGGGGTAATGAAAAACTGTTTTTT
once	15	TRBJ1-2	TRBD1	TRBV4-2	CASSQEGQNFYGYTF	TGTGCCAGCAGCCAAGAGGGACAGAATTTCTATGGCTACACCTTC
-	15	TRBJ1-5	TRBD1	TRBV7-2	CASSTQGTSNQPQHF	TGTGCCAGCAGCACACAGGGGACTAGCAATCAGCCCCAGCATTTT
-	15	TRBJ1-2	TRBD1	TRBV18	CASSGQEGANYGYTF	TGTGCCAGCTCCGGACAGGAGGGAGCTAACTATGGCTACACCTTC
few	16	TRBJ2-5	TRBD2	TRBV7-3	CANSLTPAGGLKTQYF	TGTGCCAACAGCCTGACCCCTGCGGGGGGGCTGAAGACCCAGTACTTC
few	14	TRBJ1-5	-	TRBV28	CASRGVYSNQPQHF	TGTGCCTCGAGGGGAGTTTATAGCAATCAGCCCCAGCATTTT
-	16	TRBJ2-1	-	TRBV6-6	CASSYGEGALYNEQFF	TGTGCCAGCAGTTACGGAGAAGGAGCCTTATACAATGAGCAGTTCTTC
-	15	TRBJ2-2	-	TRBV28	CASSLPGSLTGELFF	TGTGCCAGCAGTTTACCGGGTTCCCTCACCGGGGAGCTGTTTTTT
few	14	TRBJ2-1	TRBD2	TRBV20-1	CSARDAGVSNEQFF	TGCAGTGCTAGAGATGCGGGAGTTAGCAATGAGCAGTTCTTC
once	12	TRBJ2-7	-	TRBV29-1	CSVADTFGEQYF	TGCAGCGTTGCGGACACGTTTGGCGAGCAGTACTTC
few	15	TRBJ2-1	-	TRBV7-9	CASSLDRGPGNEQFF	TGTGCCAGCAGCTTAGACCGAGGGCCCGGCAATGAGCAGTTCTTC
-	15	TRBJ2-5	TRBD2	TRBV5-1	CASRRTSGVQETQYF	TGCGCCAGCAGGAGGACTAGCGGTGTCCAAGAGACCCAGTACTTC
few	16	TRBJ1-6	TRBD1	TRBV7-3	CASSLGQGARNSPLHF	TGTGCCAGCAGCTTGGGGCAGGGGGCACGGAATTCACCCCTCCACTTT
-	15	TRBJ2-4	-	TRBV7-2	CASSLKGPLCLEQYF	TGTGCCAGCAGCTTAAAGGGTCCCCTTTGTTTGGAGCAGTACTTC
few	13	TRBJ2-1	-	TRBV12-3/TRBV12-4	CASKGSTYNEQFF	TGTGCCAGCAAGGGCAGCACCTACAATGAGCAGTTCTTC
-	14	TRBJ2-3	-	TRBV29-1	CSVERKRSTDTQYF	TGCAGCGTTGAACGTAAGCGGTCCACAGATACGCAGTATTTT